The entry below gives a single T cell receptor beta chain sequence along with its context. Profiled with immunoSEQ multiplex PCR; TCRdb holds only in-frame clones, not every one. The table records roughly 230,000 clones, roughly 80% of them present only once. The data were obtained in a study of blood T cell repertoires in COVID-19. The CDR3 has 15 residues. Germline CDR1 SGHRS, CDR2 YFSETQ. Trimming took 3 bases from V and 1 from J, leaving 12 bases between them. J is TRBJ2-3 and V is TRBV5-1, with D perhaps matching TRBD2 (6 bases). The clonotype originates from a woman older than 75 with acute or convalescent COVID-19. The specimen sequenced was peripheral blood. CDR3 nucleotide sequence: TGCGCCAGCAGCTCCCAGGGAGGTGGCACAGATACGCAGTATTTT. This sequence encodes CASSSQGGGTDTQYF. The variable domain in full, with the rest retrieved from reference TRBV5-1 and TRBJ2-3, is KAGVTQTPRYLIKTRGQQVTLSCSPISGHRSVSWYQQTPGQGLQFLFEYFSETQRNKGNFPGRFSGRQFSNSRSEMNVSTLELGDSALYLCASSSQGGGTDTQYFGPGTRLTVL.